The entry that follows covers one T cell receptor beta chain sequence. The data originate from a study of blood T cell repertoires in COVID-19. Sequenced by immunoSEQ multiplex PCR; TCRdb stores in-frame clones only, minus some. The repertoire includes some 150,000 clones, around 80% of them detected once, and approximately 6% sits in the top ten. Germline CDR1 reads SGHRS; CDR2 reads YFSETQ. V shed 5 bases and J 5 bases; nucleotides not matched to a gene: 9. The CDR3 runs to 14 residues. The specimen sequenced was PBMCs or T cells enriched from blood (not recorded which). The receptor comes from a woman aged 45-65 years who had recovered from COVID-19. The chain is built from TRBV5-1 and TRBJ1-1; 7 nucleotides align to TRBD1. For the CDR3, the DNA is TGCGCCAGCAGGTATCCAGGGGGAAGTACTGAAGCTTTCTTT. Its protein is CASRYPGGSTEAFF.